These T cell receptor beta chains were read from a single sample in a study of regulatory T cells in long-lasting Graves disease. TCRdb independently ran MiXCR on the multiplex PCR reads; one entry per CDR3 protein. The sample includes about 420,000 distinct CDR3 sequences, over 15% of them seen just once. These data were likewise used in another study, on T cells in Graves' hyperthyroidism and ophthalmopathy.

Sequenced here: peripheral blood mononuclear cells (PBMCs), sampled at new diagnosis, from a patient treated with antithyroid drugs. The receptors here all came from a woman aged 18-29 years with Graves disease. Each CDR3 is given with its conserved first and last residue. The order of the fields is CDR3 protein, CDR3 DNA, J gene, clone size, D gene, V gene. A D gene is named only where the DNA matches it firmly. Clone size is not always given. Where it is, it says once, few, many or a class for expanded clones.

CASSVRGTGGSNQPQHF,TGTGCCAGCAGTGTAAGGGGGACAGGGGGTAGCAATCAGCCCCAGCATTTT,TRBJ1-5,NA,TRBD1,TRBV27
CASSRSGSGRTYEQYF,TGTGCCAGCAGCCGCTCGGGCAGCGGGAGAACGTACGAGCAGTACTTC,TRBJ2-7,NA,TRBD2,TRBV11-3
CASSKEAGGGNIQYF,TGTGCCAGCAGTAAAGAAGCGGGAGGAGGGAACATTCAGTACTTC,TRBJ2-4,NA,TRBD2,TRBV28
CASSQDSGRMRYNEQFF,TGTGCCAGCAGCCAAGATAGCGGGAGGATGCGCTACAATGAGCAGTTCTTC,TRBJ2-1,NA,TRBD2,TRBV11-2
CASLGGEGNQPQHF,TGTGCCAGCCTCGGGGGGGAGGGCAATCAGCCCCAGCATTTT,TRBJ1-5,NA,NA,TRBV2
CASTPGGRATNEQFF,TGTGCCAGCACCCCGGGCGGGAGGGCCACCAATGAGCAGTTCTTC,TRBJ2-1,many,TRBD2,TRBV11-2
CASSTGPLAGVYEQYF,TGTGCCAGCAGTACAGGACCGCTAGCGGGAGTATACGAGCAGTACTTC,TRBJ2-7,many,TRBD2,TRBV11-3
CASSFAAGIHYEQYF,TGTGCCAGCAGTTTTGCCGCAGGAATCCACTACGAGCAGTACTTC,TRBJ2-7,many,NA,TRBV12-3/TRBV12-4
CSARESGGGAMGTYGYTF,TGCAGTGCTAGAGAGTCCGGAGGGGGGGCGATGGGGACTTATGGCTACACCTTC,TRBJ1-2,few,NA,TRBV20-1
CAISGLEGAEQYF,TGTGCCATCAGTGGACTCGAGGGCGCCGAGCAGTACTTC,TRBJ2-7,NA,NA,TRBV10-3
CASRTLSGIGTEAFF,TGTGCCAGCAGAACTTTATCAGGGATAGGCACTGAAGCTTTCTTT,TRBJ1-1,many,NA,TRBV28
CATQLAEQETQYF,TGTGCCACCCAACTAGCGGAACAAGAGACCCAGTACTTC,TRBJ2-5,many,TRBD2,TRBV12-3/TRBV12-4
CASREDRDPEQHF,TGTGCCAGCAGGGAGGACAGGGATCCCGAGCAGCACTTC,TRBJ2-7,NA,TRBD1,TRBV13
CASRMTGFDGANVLTF,TGTGCCAGCAGGATGACAGGGTTCGATGGGGCCAACGTCCTGACTTTC,TRBJ2-6,many,TRBD1,TRBV28
CASSVGQALSYEQYF,TGTGCCAGCAGCGTAGGACAGGCCCTCTCCTACGAGCAGTACTTC,TRBJ2-7,few,NA,TRBV9
CASSNSPGQDNYGYTF,TGTGCCAGCAGCAACAGCCCTGGACAGGATAACTATGGCTACACCTTC,TRBJ1-2,few,TRBD1,TRBV9
CASSVNQGMALGTQYF,TGTGCCAGCAGCGTGAACCAGGGTATGGCATTGGGGACCCAGTACTTC,TRBJ2-5,NA,NA,TRBV5-4
CAWHTGDEQYF,TGTGCCTGGCACACAGGGGACGAGCAGTACTTC,TRBJ2-7,NA,TRBD1,TRBV30
CASSLVAGGTGELFF,TGTGCCAGCAGCTTGGTAGCGGGAGGGACCGGGGAGCTGTTTTTT,TRBJ2-2,many,TRBD2,TRBV5-1
CASSGSRGPGLPGTQYF,TGTGCCAGCAGCGGTAGTAGGGGCCCGGGCCTTCCTGGTACGCAGTATTTT,TRBJ2-3,NA,NA,TRBV9
CASRTGTDPNYGYTF,TGTGCCAGCAGGACCGGGACGGACCCTAACTATGGCTACACCTTC,TRBJ1-2,many,NA,TRBV2
CASSYSIPVSNTGELFF,TGTGCCAGCAGTTACTCGATCCCAGTTTCGAACACCGGGGAGCTGTTTTTT,TRBJ2-2,NA,NA,TRBV6-2/TRBV6-3
CASSLNRFTGELFF,TGTGCCAGCAGCTTGAACAGGTTTACCGGGGAGCTGTTTTTT,TRBJ2-2,NA,NA,TRBV7-9
CASNAVAGSLNEQFF,TGTGCCAGCAATGCAGTAGCGGGAAGCTTAAATGAGCAGTTCTTC,TRBJ2-1,NA,TRBD2,TRBV6-1
CASSYGSSGNTIYF,TGTGCCAGCAGTTATGGGTCCTCTGGAAACACCATATATTTT,TRBJ1-3,NA,NA,TRBV6-5
CAIGDSGFYEQYF,TGTGCCATCGGAGACTCCGGCTTCTACGAGCAGTACTTC,TRBJ2-7,NA,NA,TRBV10-3
CASSDGTSGRGNEQFF,TGTGCCAGCAGCGACGGGACTAGCGGGAGAGGGAATGAGCAGTTCTTC,TRBJ2-1,NA,TRBD2,TRBV5-5
CASSYVTEAFF,TGTGCCAGCAGTTACGTTACTGAAGCTTTCTTT,TRBJ1-1,many,NA,TRBV6-5
CASSDSFTGTEAFF,TGTGCCAGCAGTGATTCGTTTACAGGGACTGAAGCTTTCTTT,TRBJ1-1,many,NA,TRBV2
CASSFIAGGYNEQFF,TGTGCCAGCAGTTTCATAGCGGGTGGATACAATGAGCAGTTCTTC,TRBJ2-1,many,TRBD2,TRBV28
CASTENNEKLFF,TGTGCCAGCACAGAGAATAATGAAAAACTGTTTTTT,TRBJ1-4,many,NA,TRBV28
CASKSGTNTEELFF,TGTGCCAGCAAAAGCGGGACAAACACCGAGGAGCTGTTTTTT,TRBJ2-2,NA,NA,TRBV2
CASSLERERDTQYF,TGTGCCAGCAGCTTAGAGCGGGAGAGGGATACGCAGTATTTT,TRBJ2-3,NA,TRBD2,TRBV7-8
CSAARQGTTDTQYF,TGCAGTGCCGCAAGACAGGGGACTACAGATACGCAGTATTTT,TRBJ2-3,many,TRBD1,TRBV20-1
CASSVLAPNSYNEQFF,TGTGCCAGCTCAGTACTAGCGCCTAACTCCTACAATGAGCAGTTCTTC,TRBJ2-1,few,TRBD2,TRBV18
CASILLGRNTEAFF,TGTGCCAGCATTCTGTTAGGAAGGAACACTGAAGCTTTCTTT,TRBJ1-1,many,NA,TRBV28
CAILAPSENEQFF,TGTGCCATTCTAGCGCCCTCTGAGAATGAGCAGTTCTTC,TRBJ2-1,few,NA,TRBV10-3
CSVEFRGREQYF,TGCAGCGTTGAGTTCAGGGGGCGTGAGCAGTACTTC,TRBJ2-7,few,TRBD1,TRBV29-1
CASSQERTGLAGGPYEQYF,TGTGCCAGCAGCCAAGAACGGACGGGACTAGCGGGAGGGCCCTACGAGCAGTACTTC,TRBJ2-7,NA,TRBD2,TRBV14
CSARGYNLYEQYF,TGCAGTGCTAGAGGATACAACCTTTACGAGCAGTACTTC,TRBJ2-7,few,NA,TRBV20-1
CASSLDLVLAGRETQYF,TGTGCCAGCAGCTTAGACTTAGTACTAGCGGGACGGGAGACCCAGTACTTC,TRBJ2-5,many,TRBD2,TRBV7-2
CASSPLGWGTDTQYF,TGCGCCAGCAGCCCACTAGGCTGGGGTACAGATACGCAGTATTTT,TRBJ2-3,many,NA,TRBV5-1
CASSLDIQEAKQYF,TGCGCCAGCAGCTTGGACATTCAAGAGGCCAAGCAGTACTTC,TRBJ2-7,many,NA,TRBV5-1